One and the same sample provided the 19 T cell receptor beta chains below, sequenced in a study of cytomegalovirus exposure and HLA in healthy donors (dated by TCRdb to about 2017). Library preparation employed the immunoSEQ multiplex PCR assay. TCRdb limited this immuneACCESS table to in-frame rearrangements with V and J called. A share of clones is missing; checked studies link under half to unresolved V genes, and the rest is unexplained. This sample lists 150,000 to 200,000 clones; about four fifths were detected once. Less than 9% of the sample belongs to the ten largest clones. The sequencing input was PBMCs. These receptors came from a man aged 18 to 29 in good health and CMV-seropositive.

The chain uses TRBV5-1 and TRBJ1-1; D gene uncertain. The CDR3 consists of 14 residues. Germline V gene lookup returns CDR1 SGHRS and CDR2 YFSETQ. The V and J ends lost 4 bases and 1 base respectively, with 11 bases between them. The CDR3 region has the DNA TGCGCCAGCAGCCGGTCGTCGGGGAACACTGAAGCTTTCTTT. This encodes CASSRSSGNTEAFF.

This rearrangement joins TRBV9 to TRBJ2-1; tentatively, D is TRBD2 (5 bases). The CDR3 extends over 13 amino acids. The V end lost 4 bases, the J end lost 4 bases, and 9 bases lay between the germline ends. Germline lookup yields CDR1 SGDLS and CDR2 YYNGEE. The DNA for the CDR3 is TGTGCCAGCAGCCGCGAGGGATACAATGAGCAGTTCTTC. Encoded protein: CASSREGYNEQFF. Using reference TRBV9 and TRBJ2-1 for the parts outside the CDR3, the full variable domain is DSGVTQTPKHLITATGQRVTLRCSPRSGDLSVYWYQQSLDQGLQFLIQYYNGEERAKGNILERFSAQQFPDLHSELNLSSLELGDSALYFCASSREGYNEQFFGPGTRLTVL.

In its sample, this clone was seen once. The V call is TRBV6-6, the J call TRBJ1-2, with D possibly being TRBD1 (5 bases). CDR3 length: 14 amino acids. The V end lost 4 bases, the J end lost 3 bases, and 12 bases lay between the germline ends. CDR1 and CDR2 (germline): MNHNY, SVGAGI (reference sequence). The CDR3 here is CASSFQGVDYGYTF. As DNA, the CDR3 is TGTGCCAGCAGTTTTCAGGGTGTAGACTATGGCTACACCTTC.

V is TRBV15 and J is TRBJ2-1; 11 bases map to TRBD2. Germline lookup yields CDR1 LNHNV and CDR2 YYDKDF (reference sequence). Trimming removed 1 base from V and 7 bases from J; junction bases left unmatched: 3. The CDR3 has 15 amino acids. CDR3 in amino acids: CATSRGLAGKNEQFF. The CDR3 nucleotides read TGTGCCACCAGCAGAGGACTAGCGGGGAAGAATGAGCAGTTCTTC.

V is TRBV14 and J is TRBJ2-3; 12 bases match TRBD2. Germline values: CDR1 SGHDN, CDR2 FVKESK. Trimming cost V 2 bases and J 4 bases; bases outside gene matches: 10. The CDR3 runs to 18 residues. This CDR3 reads CASSQRGILAGGPDTQYF. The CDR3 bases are TGTGCCAGCAGCCAAAGGGGAATACTAGCGGGAGGCCCAGATACGCAGTATTTT.

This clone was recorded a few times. CDR3 amino acids: CASSLETTSGSWETQYF. The CDR3 bases are TGTGCCAGCAGTTTAGAGACTACTAGCGGGAGCTGGGAGACCCAGTACTTC. The chain links TRBV28 to TRBJ2-5; TRBD2 aligns across 11 bases. V shed 2 bases and J 5 bases; nucleotides not matched to a gene: 10. The germline gives CDR1 MDHEN, CDR2 SYDVKM. CDR3 length equals 17 residues.

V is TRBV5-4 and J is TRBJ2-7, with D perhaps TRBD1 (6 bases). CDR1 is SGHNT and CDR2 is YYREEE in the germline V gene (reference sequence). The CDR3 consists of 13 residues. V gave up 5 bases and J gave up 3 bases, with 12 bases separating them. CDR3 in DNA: TGTGCCAGCAGTCTGGACAGCTTCTACGAGCAGTACTTC. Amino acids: CASSLDSFYEQYF.

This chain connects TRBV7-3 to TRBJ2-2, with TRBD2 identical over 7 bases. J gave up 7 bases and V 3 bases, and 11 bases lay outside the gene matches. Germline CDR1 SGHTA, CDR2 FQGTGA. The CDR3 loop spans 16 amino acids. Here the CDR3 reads CASSFLGGREVGELFF. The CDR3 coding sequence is TGTGCCAGCAGCTTTCTAGGCGGGAGAGAGGTCGGGGAGCTGTTTTTT.

CDR3 amino acids: CASRSGTGGYEQYF. CDR3 sequence (DNA): TGTGCCAGCAGGTCCGGGACAGGGGGGTACGAGCAGTACTTC. The chain links TRBV28 to TRBJ2-7, with TRBD1 matching 11 bases. CDR3 size: 14 residues. In germline, CDR1 is MDHEN, CDR2 SYDVKM. The V segment lost 6 bases and the J segment 4 bases; nucleotides outside the gene matches: 5.

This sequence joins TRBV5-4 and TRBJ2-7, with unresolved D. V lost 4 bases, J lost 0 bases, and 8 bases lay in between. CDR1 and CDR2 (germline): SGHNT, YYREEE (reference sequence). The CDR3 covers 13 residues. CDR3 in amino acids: CASSDRVSYEQYF. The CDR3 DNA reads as TGTGCCAGCAGCGACCGGGTCTCCTACGAGCAGTACTTC.

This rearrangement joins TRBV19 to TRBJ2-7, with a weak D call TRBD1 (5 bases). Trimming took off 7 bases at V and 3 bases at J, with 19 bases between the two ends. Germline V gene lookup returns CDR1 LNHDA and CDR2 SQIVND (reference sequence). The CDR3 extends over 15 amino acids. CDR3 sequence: CASTLLGHLLYEQYF. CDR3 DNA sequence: TGTGCCAGTACCCTCCTGGGGCATCTTCTCTACGAGCAGTACTTC.

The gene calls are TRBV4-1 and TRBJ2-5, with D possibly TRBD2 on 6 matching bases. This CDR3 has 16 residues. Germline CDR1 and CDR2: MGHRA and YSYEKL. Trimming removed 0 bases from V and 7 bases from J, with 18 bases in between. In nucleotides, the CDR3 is TGCGCCAGCAGCCAAGATATAACGGGGGTGAGGTTGACCCAGTACTTC. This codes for CASSQDITGVRLTQYF.

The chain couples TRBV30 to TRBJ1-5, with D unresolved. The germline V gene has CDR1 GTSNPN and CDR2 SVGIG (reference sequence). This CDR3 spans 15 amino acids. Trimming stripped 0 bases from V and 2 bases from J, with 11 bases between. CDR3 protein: CAWSVEASGNQPQHF. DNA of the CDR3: TGTGCCTGGAGTGTAGAAGCCTCGGGCAATCAGCCCCAGCATTTT.

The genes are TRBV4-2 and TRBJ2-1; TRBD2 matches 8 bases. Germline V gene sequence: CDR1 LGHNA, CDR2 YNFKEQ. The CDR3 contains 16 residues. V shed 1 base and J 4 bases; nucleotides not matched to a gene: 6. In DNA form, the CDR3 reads TGTGCCAGCAGCCAAGTCGCGGCTAGCGGGTACAATGAGCAGTTCTTC. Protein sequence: CASSQVAASGYNEQFF.

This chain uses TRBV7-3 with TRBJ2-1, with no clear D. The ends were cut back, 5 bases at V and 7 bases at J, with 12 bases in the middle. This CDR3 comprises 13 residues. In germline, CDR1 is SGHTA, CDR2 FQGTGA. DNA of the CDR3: TGTGCCAGCAGCCAATCTCACGGGAATGAGCAGTTCTTC. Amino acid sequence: CASSQSHGNEQFF.

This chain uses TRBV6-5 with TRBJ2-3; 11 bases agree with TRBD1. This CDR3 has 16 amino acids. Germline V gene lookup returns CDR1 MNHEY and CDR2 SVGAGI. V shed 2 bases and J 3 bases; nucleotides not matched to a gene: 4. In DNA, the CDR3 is TGTGCCAGCAGTTACAGATGGGACAGGGGGACAGATACGCAGTATTTT. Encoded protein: CASSYRWDRGTDTQYF.

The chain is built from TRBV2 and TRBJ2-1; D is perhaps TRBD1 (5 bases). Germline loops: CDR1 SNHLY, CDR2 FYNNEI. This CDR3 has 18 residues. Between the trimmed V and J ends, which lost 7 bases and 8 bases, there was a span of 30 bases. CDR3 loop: CASIGNHRQSPGVDEQFF. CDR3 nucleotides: TGTGCCAGCATCGGAAATCATAGACAGTCTCCCGGAGTGGATGAGCAGTTCTTC.

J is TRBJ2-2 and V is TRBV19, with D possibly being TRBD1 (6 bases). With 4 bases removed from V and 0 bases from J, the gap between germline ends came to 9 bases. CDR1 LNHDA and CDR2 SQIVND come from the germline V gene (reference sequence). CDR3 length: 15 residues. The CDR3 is CASSTGTTNTGELFF. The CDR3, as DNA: TGTGCCAGTAGTACCGGGACAACGAACACCGGGGAGCTGTTTTTT.

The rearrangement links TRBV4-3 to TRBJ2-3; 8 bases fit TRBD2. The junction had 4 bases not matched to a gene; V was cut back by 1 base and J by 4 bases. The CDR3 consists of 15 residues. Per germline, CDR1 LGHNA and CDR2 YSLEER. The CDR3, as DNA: TGCGCCAGCAGCCAAGTCGGGGGGGGCGCAGATACGCAGTATTTT. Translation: CASSQVGGGADTQYF.